The clone carrying this T cell receptor beta chain was counted ten times or more. V was shortened by 1 base and J by 0 bases, with 10 bases between the two germline ends. The CDR3 has 15 amino acids. From germline, CDR1 is SEHNR and CDR2 FQNEAQ (reference sequence). This entry is derived from a study of identical twins. TCRdb re-analysed the 5' RACE reads in MiXCR, keeping a single row per CDR3 protein. The repertoire includes a few hundred thousand distinct CDR3 sequences, 9% to 10% of them detected once, and roughly 3.2% sits in the top ten. These same data were also listed under a study on yellow fever vaccine responses in identical twins.

This receptor was identified in a woman under 30 in good health. The sample comprised PBMCs. The rearrangement uses TRBV7-9 and TRBJ2-7, with unresolved D. The CDR3 reads CASSLVLSDSYEQYF. In DNA, the CDR3 is TGTGCCAGCAGCTTAGTTCTTTCAGACTCCTACGAGCAGTACTTC.